Listed below are T cell receptor beta chains from one sample, sequenced in a study of cytomegalovirus exposure and HLA in healthy donors. Sequencing used immunoSEQ multiplex PCR; TCRdb keeps in-frame clones, though not all of them. The profile covers some 150,000 clones, with 86% appearing a single time and roughly 3% taken by the ten largest. The sample was PBMCs. The receptors shown here come from a man between 18 and 29 years old in good health and CMV-seropositive. Both conserved end residues are part of each CDR3. A D gene is named only where the DNA matches it firmly. For some rows the clone size is stated as once, few or many, or as a class when expanded; others skip it.

j_call: TRBJ2-1; v_call: TRBV7-2; d_call: -; clone_size: once; cdr3_length: 14; cdr3_aa: CASSLSAGNNEQFF; cdr3_nt: TGTGCCAGCAGCTTATCTGCTGGCAACAATGAGCAGTTCTTC
j_call: TRBJ2-7; v_call: TRBV7-9; d_call: TRBD2; clone_size: -; cdr3_length: 14; cdr3_aa: CASSLASGRYEQYF; cdr3_nt: TGTGCCAGCAGCTTAGCTAGCGGGAGGTACGAGCAGTACTTC
j_call: TRBJ2-7; v_call: TRBV5-6; d_call: -; clone_size: -; cdr3_length: 13; cdr3_aa: CASSKWGAYEQYF; cdr3_nt: TGTGCCAGCAGTAAGTGGGGGGCCTACGAGCAGTACTTC
j_call: TRBJ1-3; v_call: TRBV9; d_call: -; clone_size: -; cdr3_length: 15; cdr3_aa: CASSATTAAGNTIYF; cdr3_nt: TGTGCCAGCAGCGCGACTACTGCAGCTGGAAACACCATATATTTT
j_call: TRBJ2-5; v_call: TRBV7-2; d_call: TRBD2; clone_size: -; cdr3_length: 15; cdr3_aa: CASTRLAGSDETQYF; cdr3_nt: TGTGCCAGCACCAGACTAGCGGGATCCGATGAGACCCAGTACTTC
j_call: TRBJ2-2; v_call: TRBV7-2; d_call: -; clone_size: few; cdr3_length: 14; cdr3_aa: CASSFGPNTGELFF; cdr3_nt: TGTGCCAGCAGCTTTGGGCCGAACACCGGGGAGCTGTTTTTT
j_call: TRBJ1-1; v_call: TRBV7-9; d_call: -; clone_size: -; cdr3_length: 15; cdr3_aa: CASSLAGRGITEAFF; cdr3_nt: TGTGCCAGCAGCTTAGCGGGCAGGGGTATCACTGAAGCTTTCTTT
j_call: TRBJ1-3; v_call: TRBV5-1; d_call: -; clone_size: few; cdr3_length: 14; cdr3_aa: CASSLEGQGNTIYF; cdr3_nt: TGCGCCAGCAGCTTGGAGGGACAAGGAAACACCATATATTTT
j_call: TRBJ2-1; v_call: TRBV6-1; d_call: -; clone_size: -; cdr3_length: 17; cdr3_aa: CASSESGVARRHNEQFF; cdr3_nt: TGTGCCAGCAGTGAATCGGGAGTGGCGCGACGCCACAATGAGCAGTTCTTC
j_call: TRBJ2-1; v_call: TRBV7-6; d_call: TRBD2; clone_size: -; cdr3_length: 16; cdr3_aa: CASSMTSGRARNEQFF; cdr3_nt: TGTGCCAGCAGCATGACTAGCGGGAGGGCCAGGAATGAGCAGTTCTTC
j_call: TRBJ1-1; v_call: TRBV27; d_call: -; clone_size: -; cdr3_length: 13; cdr3_aa: CAARGKTNTEAFF; cdr3_nt: TGTGCCGCCCGTGGTAAGACAAACACTGAAGCTTTCTTT
j_call: TRBJ1-4; v_call: TRBV7-9; d_call: TRBD1; clone_size: -; cdr3_length: 14; cdr3_aa: CASSLLQGAEKLFF; cdr3_nt: TGTGCCAGCAGCTTACTCCAGGGGGCTGAAAAACTGTTTTTT
j_call: TRBJ2-5; v_call: TRBV7-7; d_call: TRBD2; clone_size: -; cdr3_length: 17; cdr3_aa: CASSLGASGDPQETQYF; cdr3_nt: TGTGCTAGCAGCTTAGGGGCTAGCGGCGACCCCCAAGAGACCCAGTACTTC
j_call: TRBJ2-4; v_call: TRBV15; d_call: -; clone_size: -; cdr3_length: 15; cdr3_aa: CATSRPSSAENIQYF; cdr3_nt: TGTGCCACCAGCAGACCCTCGTCAGCGGAAAACATTCAGTACTTC
j_call: TRBJ1-5; v_call: TRBV7-2; d_call: TRBD1; clone_size: -; cdr3_length: 13; cdr3_aa: CASSYTGEQPQHF; cdr3_nt: TGTGCCAGCAGTTATACAGGGGAACAGCCCCAGCATTTT
j_call: TRBJ2-1; v_call: TRBV7-7; d_call: -; clone_size: -; cdr3_length: 15; cdr3_aa: CASSPRGASGNEQFF; cdr3_nt: TGTGCTAGCAGCCCACGGGGGGCTAGCGGTAATGAGCAGTTCTTC
j_call: TRBJ2-5; v_call: TRBV29-1; d_call: -; clone_size: -; cdr3_length: 14; cdr3_aa: CSATEFLYQETQYF; cdr3_nt: TGCAGCGCTACCGAATTTTTATACCAAGAGACCCAGTACTTC
j_call: TRBJ2-2; v_call: TRBV28; d_call: TRBD1; clone_size: -; cdr3_length: 13; cdr3_aa: CASSYRGTGELFF; cdr3_nt: TGTGCCAGCAGTTACAGGGGTACCGGGGAGCTGTTTTTT
j_call: TRBJ1-1; v_call: TRBV5-1; d_call: TRBD1; clone_size: -; cdr3_length: 13; cdr3_aa: CASSQGAGTEAFF; cdr3_nt: TGCGCCAGCAGCCAGGGGGCAGGCACTGAAGCTTTCTTT
j_call: TRBJ1-2; v_call: TRBV6-6; d_call: -; clone_size: -; cdr3_length: 14; cdr3_aa: CASSPGGPNYGYTF; cdr3_nt: TGTGCCAGCAGTCCGGGGGGGCCTAACTATGGCTACACCTTC
j_call: TRBJ2-2; v_call: TRBV19; d_call: -; clone_size: -; cdr3_length: 15; cdr3_aa: CASSTGWRSSGELFF; cdr3_nt: TGTGCCAGTAGTACAGGGTGGCGCTCGTCCGGGGAGCTGTTTTTT
j_call: TRBJ1-5; v_call: TRBV25-1; d_call: -; clone_size: -; cdr3_length: 13; cdr3_aa: CASSETGRQPQHF; cdr3_nt: TGTGCCAGCAGTGAAACAGGGCGGCAGCCCCAGCATTTT
j_call: TRBJ2-7; v_call: TRBV7-9; d_call: TRBD1; clone_size: -; cdr3_length: 15; cdr3_aa: CASSQRDRGAYEQYF; cdr3_nt: TGTGCCAGCAGCCAACGTGACAGGGGAGCCTACGAGCAGTACTTC
j_call: TRBJ2-5; v_call: TRBV11-2; d_call: TRBD1; clone_size: -; cdr3_length: 12; cdr3_aa: CASTRGQETQYF; cdr3_nt: TGTGCCAGCACCAGGGGGCAAGAGACCCAGTACTTC
j_call: TRBJ2-3; v_call: TRBV9; d_call: TRBD2; clone_size: -; cdr3_length: 16; cdr3_aa: CASSSGTWGLTDTQYF; cdr3_nt: TGTGCCAGCAGCAGCGGGACCTGGGGGTTAACAGATACGCAGTATTTT
j_call: TRBJ1-5; v_call: TRBV6-6; d_call: -; clone_size: -; cdr3_length: 15; cdr3_aa: CASRQGSPSNQPQHF; cdr3_nt: TGTGCCAGCAGGCAGGGTTCCCCTAGCAATCAGCCCCAGCATTTT
j_call: TRBJ2-2; v_call: TRBV5-1; d_call: -; clone_size: once; cdr3_length: 13; cdr3_aa: CASSFQGAGELFF; cdr3_nt: TGCGCCAGCAGCTTCCAGGGTGCCGGGGAGCTGTTTTTT
j_call: TRBJ2-4; v_call: TRBV2; d_call: TRBD2; clone_size: -; cdr3_length: 14; cdr3_aa: CASSGGGTKNIQYF; cdr3_nt: TGTGCCAGCAGTGGCGGGGGAACCAAAAACATTCAGTACTTC
j_call: TRBJ2-1; v_call: TRBV6-6; d_call: TRBD1; clone_size: -; cdr3_length: 16; cdr3_aa: CASSFVGQGSKHEQFF; cdr3_nt: TGTGCCAGCAGTTTCGTTGGACAGGGGAGTAAGCATGAGCAGTTCTTC
j_call: TRBJ1-5; v_call: TRBV4-2; d_call: -; clone_size: -; cdr3_length: 15; cdr3_aa: CASSQEGQGYQPQHF; cdr3_nt: TGTGCCAGCAGCCAAGAAGGGCAGGGATATCAGCCCCAGCATTTT
j_call: TRBJ2-3; v_call: TRBV7-2; d_call: -; clone_size: -; cdr3_length: 16; cdr3_aa: CASSLRRGYRTDTQYF; cdr3_nt: TGTGCCAGCAGCTTACGTAGGGGCTACCGCACAGATACGCAGTATTTT
j_call: TRBJ1-2; v_call: TRBV9; d_call: -; clone_size: few; cdr3_length: 11; cdr3_aa: CASSGRGGYTF; cdr3_nt: TGTGCCAGCAGCGGGCGCGGGGGCTACACCTTC
j_call: TRBJ2-1; v_call: TRBV9; d_call: TRBD2; clone_size: -; cdr3_length: 15; cdr3_aa: CASSVDAGGLNEQFF; cdr3_nt: TGTGCCAGCAGCGTAGATGCGGGGGGGCTGAATGAGCAGTTCTTC
j_call: TRBJ2-7; v_call: TRBV18; d_call: TRBD1; clone_size: -; cdr3_length: 14; cdr3_aa: CASSPRDRDYEQYF; cdr3_nt: TGTGCCAGCTCACCCCGGGACAGGGACTACGAGCAGTACTTC
j_call: TRBJ2-3; v_call: TRBV10-1; d_call: TRBD2; clone_size: -; cdr3_length: 16; cdr3_aa: CASRGGVAGVVDTQYF; cdr3_nt: TGCGCCAGCAGGGGGGGGGTAGCGGGAGTGGTAGATACGCAGTATTTT
j_call: TRBJ1-1; v_call: TRBV7-9; d_call: TRBD1; clone_size: once; cdr3_length: 14; cdr3_aa: CASSWTGMNTEAFF; cdr3_nt: TGTGCCAGCAGCTGGACAGGGATGAACACTGAAGCTTTCTTT
j_call: TRBJ1-1; v_call: TRBV5-6; d_call: -; clone_size: -; cdr3_length: 13; cdr3_aa: CASSRARDTEAFF; cdr3_nt: TGTGCCAGCAGCCGTGCGAGGGACACTGAAGCTTTCTTT
j_call: TRBJ2-2; v_call: TRBV28; d_call: TRBD1; clone_size: -; cdr3_length: 16; cdr3_aa: CASSLWGTGTTGELFF; cdr3_nt: TGTGCCAGCAGTTTATGGGGGACAGGGACTACCGGGGAGCTGTTTTTT
j_call: TRBJ1-6; v_call: TRBV18; d_call: -; clone_size: -; cdr3_length: 14; cdr3_aa: CASSLQGWNSPLHF; cdr3_nt: TGTGCCAGCTCACTCCAGGGATGGAATTCACCCCTCCACTTT
j_call: TRBJ1-1; v_call: TRBV20-1; d_call: -; clone_size: medium-sized; cdr3_length: 11; cdr3_aa: CSAMGSTEAFF; cdr3_nt: TGCAGTGCTATGGGGAGCACTGAAGCTTTCTTT
j_call: TRBJ2-7; v_call: TRBV7-9; d_call: -; clone_size: few; cdr3_length: 12; cdr3_aa: CASSFGQSEQYF; cdr3_nt: TGTGCCAGCAGCTTTGGACAGAGCGAGCAGTACTTC
j_call: TRBJ1-6; v_call: TRBV5-1; d_call: -; clone_size: -; cdr3_length: 15; cdr3_aa: CASRSGHMANSPLHF; cdr3_nt: TGCGCCAGCAGGTCAGGACATATGGCAAATTCACCCCTCCACTTT
j_call: TRBJ2-1; v_call: TRBV5-1; d_call: -; clone_size: -; cdr3_length: 11; cdr3_aa: CASSFGGHRFF; cdr3_nt: TGCGCCAGCAGCTTTGGGGGACACCGGTTCTTC
j_call: TRBJ2-3; v_call: TRBV4-1; d_call: -; clone_size: -; cdr3_length: 15; cdr3_aa: CASSQGAGLGDTQYF; cdr3_nt: TGCGCCAGCAGCCAAGGAGCGGGCCTTGGGGATACGCAGTATTTT
j_call: TRBJ2-7; v_call: TRBV30; d_call: -; clone_size: -; cdr3_length: 11; cdr3_aa: CAWSQGEEQYF; cdr3_nt: TGTGCCTGGAGTCAGGGCGAGGAGCAGTACTTC
j_call: TRBJ2-7; v_call: TRBV6-6; d_call: -; clone_size: -; cdr3_length: 15; cdr3_aa: CASSSHATSSYEQYF; cdr3_nt: TGTGCCAGCAGTTCCCATGCTACTAGTAGCTACGAGCAGTACTTC